This T cell receptor (beta chain) was sequenced during a study of CD8 T cells in ankylosing spondylitis. Notes on the study in general: In ankylosing spondylitis blood, a motif of about eight highly homologous TCR beta variants appeared characteristic. Reportedly, disease-linked clones are significantly enriched in ankylosing spondylitis patients' matched synovial fluid.

J gave up 5 bases and V 4 bases, and 5 bases lay outside the gene matches. Germline V gene lookup returns CDR1 SQVTM and CDR2 ANQGSEA. The CDR3 covers 13 residues. This clonotype appeared a few times. Its antigen is not known. TCRdb reprocessed the 5' RACE reads via MiXCR and lists one record per CDR3 protein. The profile shows 400,000 or so distinct CDR3 sequences, roughly a quarter of them singletons. This sequence joins TRBV29-1 and TRBJ2-5; 9 bases agree with TRBD2. Sample: blood, either unsorted or a sorted T cell fraction (not recorded which). The receptor was isolated from a male donor with ankylosing spondylitis. CDR3 sequence: CSVVVAGVETQYF. For the CDR3, the DNA is TGCAGCGTTGTAGTAGCGGGAGTGGAGACCCAGTACTTC.